This T cell receptor (beta chain) was captured in a study of blood T cell repertoires in COVID-19 (dated by TCRdb to 2019 to 2021). Regarding the study in general: Collaborator samples came from the United States, Italy and Spain and covered acute and convalescent phases of COVID-19. The repertoires were released in a freely available public database meant as a resource for research on the immune response to SARS-CoV-2. The prospective study material was composed of cDNA or gDNA derived from T cells, B-cell-depleted T cells, or PBMCs. Where HLA class I and class II types were available, the types were taken from metadata supplied by the sample provider, not from assay-based typing. A de-identified subject ID, COVID-19 status, age in years and sex were almost always included in the sample metadata. Samples came from the ongoing ImmuneRACE study (first 160 participants) plus 1,254 subjects from 6 global collaborators. Subjects who had been exposed to COVID-19, were actively infected with it, or had recovered from it provided the deeply sampled blood TCRbeta repertoires that made up the dataset. The research as a whole found: The amount of clinical and demographic metadata varied by source and participant and was provided uncurated.

This clone was recorded only once. The specificity of this receptor is unknown. No per-base quality is available; no much larger clone lies one base away. TCRbeta CDR3 regions were amplified from genomic DNA using the immunoSEQ Assay, a bias-controlled multiplex PCR. Per the source publication's procedure: Nucleated cell counts per sample were estimated from amplification of reference gene primers within the assay. Sequence reads were collapsed and filtered to measure the absolute abundance of every unique TCRbeta CDR3 rearrangement. For each sample, productive Simpson clonality was calculated by taking the square root of Simpson's diversity index across productive rearrangements. This is the immuneACCESS table as TCRdb keeps it, with only in-frame sequences that have V and J called. A part of the clones is gone; compared with another copy, unresolved V genes explain less than half, and the rest is unexplained. V and J calls plus clone size are reproduced from that table; the DNA served to infer D and trimming. This sample has roughly 240,000 clones in its table, and 80% to 90% of those were observed once. The ten biggest clones cover approximately 4.8% of the sample.

A distance of 11 bases separates the germline ends of V and J, which lose 4 bases and 8 bases respectively. CDR1 and CDR2 (ENHRY, SYGVKD) derive from the germline V gene. From the cysteine through the phenylalanine, the CDR3 covers 13 amino acids. Only CDR3 DNA is held: 39 bases, read in frame from base 1. The collaborating institutions used their own protocols to collect whole blood in K2EDTA tubes. For TCRbeta analysis, collaborator samples were shipped as frozen whole blood, as isolated PBMCs, or as DNA extracted from either sample type. The sample consisted of peripheral blood. Recombination joined TRBV10-3 with TRBJ1-4, with a tentative D gene TRBD1 over 5 matching bases. The origin of this receptor is a woman in her seventies with acute or convalescent COVID-19. The CDR3 in this case is CAISGGVNEKLFF. The sequence in DNA is TGTGCCATCAGTGGGGGGGTGAACGAAAAACTGTTTTTT.